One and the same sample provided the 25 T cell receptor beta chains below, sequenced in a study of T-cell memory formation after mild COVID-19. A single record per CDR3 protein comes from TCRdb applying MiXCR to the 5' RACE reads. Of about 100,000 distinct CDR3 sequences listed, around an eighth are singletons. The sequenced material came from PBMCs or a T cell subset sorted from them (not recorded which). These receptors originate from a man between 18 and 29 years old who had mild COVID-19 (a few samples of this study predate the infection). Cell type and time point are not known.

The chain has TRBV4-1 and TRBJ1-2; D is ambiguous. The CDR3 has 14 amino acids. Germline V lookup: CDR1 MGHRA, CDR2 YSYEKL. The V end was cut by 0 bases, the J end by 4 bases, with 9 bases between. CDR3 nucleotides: TGCGCCAGCAGCCAAGATCCCAGCTTCTATGGCTACACCTTC. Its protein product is CASSQDPSFYGYTF.

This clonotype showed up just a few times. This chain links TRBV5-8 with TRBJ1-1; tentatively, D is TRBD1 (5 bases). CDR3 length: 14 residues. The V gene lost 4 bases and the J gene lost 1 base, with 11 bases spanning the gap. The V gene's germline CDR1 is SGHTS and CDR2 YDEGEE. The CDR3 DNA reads TGTGCCAGCAGCCCAGGGTACTCGAACACTGAAGCTTTCTTT. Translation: CASSPGYSNTEAFF.

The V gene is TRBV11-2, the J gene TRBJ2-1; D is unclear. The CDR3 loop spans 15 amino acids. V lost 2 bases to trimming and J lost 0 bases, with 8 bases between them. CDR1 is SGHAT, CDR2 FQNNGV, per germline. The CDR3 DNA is TGTGCCAGCAGCTTACTTGACCCCTCCTACAATGAGCAGTTCTTC. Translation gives CASSLLDPSYNEQFF. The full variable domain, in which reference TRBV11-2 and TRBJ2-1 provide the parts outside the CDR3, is EAGVAQSPRYKIIEKRQSVAFWCNPISGHATLYWYQQILGQGPKLLIQFQNNGVVDDSQLPKDRFSAERLKGVDSTLKIQPAKLEDSAVYLCASSLLDPSYNEQFFGPGTRLTVL.

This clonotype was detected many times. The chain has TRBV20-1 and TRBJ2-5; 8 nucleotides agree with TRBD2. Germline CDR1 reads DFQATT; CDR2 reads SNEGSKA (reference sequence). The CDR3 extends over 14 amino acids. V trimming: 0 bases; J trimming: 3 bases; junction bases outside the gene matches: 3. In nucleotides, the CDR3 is TGCAGTGCTAGAGATCTGACTAGCGAAGAGACCCAGTACTTC. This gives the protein CSARDLTSEETQYF.

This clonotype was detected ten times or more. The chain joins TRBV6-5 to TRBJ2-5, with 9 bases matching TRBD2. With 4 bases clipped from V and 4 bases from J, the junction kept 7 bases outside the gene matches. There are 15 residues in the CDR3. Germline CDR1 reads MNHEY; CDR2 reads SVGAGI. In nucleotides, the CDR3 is TGTGCCAGCAGTTTGGGCGGGGGGGCTGGAGAGACCCAGTACTTC. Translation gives CASSLGGGAGETQYF.

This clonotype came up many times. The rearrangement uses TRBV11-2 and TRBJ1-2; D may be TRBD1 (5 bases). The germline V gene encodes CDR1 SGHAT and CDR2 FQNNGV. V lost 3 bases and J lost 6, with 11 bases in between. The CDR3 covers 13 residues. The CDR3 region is CASSFDGGNGYTF. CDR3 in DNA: TGTGCCAGCAGCTTTGATGGGGGAAATGGCTACACCTTC.

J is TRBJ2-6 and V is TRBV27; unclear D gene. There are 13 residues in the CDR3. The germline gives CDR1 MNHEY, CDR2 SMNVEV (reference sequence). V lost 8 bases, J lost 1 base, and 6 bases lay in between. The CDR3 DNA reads TGTGCCAGCTCAAATTCTGGGGCCAACGTCCTGACTTTC. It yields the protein CASSNSGANVLTF.

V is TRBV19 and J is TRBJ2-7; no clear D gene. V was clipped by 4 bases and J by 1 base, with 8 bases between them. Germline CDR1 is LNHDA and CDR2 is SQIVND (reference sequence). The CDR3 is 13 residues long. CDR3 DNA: TGTGCCAGTAGTACGCACCCATCCTACGAGCAGTACTTC. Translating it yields CASSTHPSYEQYF. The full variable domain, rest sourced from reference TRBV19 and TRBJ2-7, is DGGITQSPKYLFRKEGQNVTLSCEQNLNHDAMYWYRQDPGQGLRLIYYSQIVNDFQKGDIAEGYSVSREKKESFPLTVTSAQKNPTAFYLCASSTHPSYEQYFGPGTRLTVT.

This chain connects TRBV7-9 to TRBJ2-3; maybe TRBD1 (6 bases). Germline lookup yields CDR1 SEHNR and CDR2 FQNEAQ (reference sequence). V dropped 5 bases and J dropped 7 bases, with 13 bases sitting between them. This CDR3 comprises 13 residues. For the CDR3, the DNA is TGTGCCAGCAGCCCACAGGGTTGGCATACGCAGTATTTT. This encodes CASSPQGWHTQYF.

The CDR3 region has the DNA TGTGCCAGCACCGGGACAGGAGCTTACGAGCAGTACTTC. Its protein is CASTGTGAYEQYF. The gene calls are TRBV12-3 or TRBV12-4 and TRBJ2-7; 8 bases are a match to TRBD1. The CDR3 covers 13 residues. Unmatched junction bases numbered 6, after V lost 7 bases and J lost 4 bases.

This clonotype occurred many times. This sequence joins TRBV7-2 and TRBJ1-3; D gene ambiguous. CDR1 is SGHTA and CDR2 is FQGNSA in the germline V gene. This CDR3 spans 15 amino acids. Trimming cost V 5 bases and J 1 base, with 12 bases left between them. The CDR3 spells CASSLLNWSGNTIYF. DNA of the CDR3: TGTGCCAGCAGCCTCTTAAATTGGTCTGGAAACACCATATATTTT. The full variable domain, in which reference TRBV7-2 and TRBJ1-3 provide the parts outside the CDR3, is GAGVSQSPSNKVTEKGKDVELRCDPISGHTALYWYRQSLGQGLEFLIYFQGNSAPDKSGLPSDRFSAERTGGSVSTLTIQRTQQEDSAVYLCASSLLNWSGNTIYFGEGSWLTVV.

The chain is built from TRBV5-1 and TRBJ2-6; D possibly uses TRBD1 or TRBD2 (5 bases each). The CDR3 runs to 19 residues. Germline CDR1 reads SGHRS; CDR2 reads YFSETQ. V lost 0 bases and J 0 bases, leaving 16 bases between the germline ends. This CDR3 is CASSLALGEIHSGANVLTF. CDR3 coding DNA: TGCGCCAGCAGCTTGGCCTTGGGGGAGATCCACTCTGGGGCCAACGTCCTGACTTTC.

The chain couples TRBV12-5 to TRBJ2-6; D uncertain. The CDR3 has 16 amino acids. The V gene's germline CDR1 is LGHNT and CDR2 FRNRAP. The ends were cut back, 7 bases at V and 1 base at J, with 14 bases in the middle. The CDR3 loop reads CASAPPRLSGANVLTF. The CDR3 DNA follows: TGTGCTAGTGCCCCTCCCCGCCTTTCTGGGGCCAACGTCCTGACTTTC.

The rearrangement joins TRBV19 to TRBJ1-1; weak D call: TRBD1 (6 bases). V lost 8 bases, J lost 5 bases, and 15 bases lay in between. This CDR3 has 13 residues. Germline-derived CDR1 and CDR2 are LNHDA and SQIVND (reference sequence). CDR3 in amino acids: CASGEIQGTEAFF. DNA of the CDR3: TGTGCCAGTGGGGAAATACAGGGAACTGAAGCTTTCTTT. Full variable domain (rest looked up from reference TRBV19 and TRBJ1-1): DGGITQSPKYLFRKEGQNVTLSCEQNLNHDAMYWYRQDPGQGLRLIYYSQIVNDFQKGDIAEGYSVSREKKESFPLTVTSAQKNPTAFYLCASGEIQGTEAFFGQGTRLTVV.

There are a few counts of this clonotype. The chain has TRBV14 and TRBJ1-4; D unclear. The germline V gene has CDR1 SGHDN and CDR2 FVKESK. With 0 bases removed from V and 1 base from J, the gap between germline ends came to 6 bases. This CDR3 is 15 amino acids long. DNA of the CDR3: TGTGCCAGCAGCCAAGAAAGCATAACTAATGAAAAACTGTTTTTT. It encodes CASSQESITNEKLFF.

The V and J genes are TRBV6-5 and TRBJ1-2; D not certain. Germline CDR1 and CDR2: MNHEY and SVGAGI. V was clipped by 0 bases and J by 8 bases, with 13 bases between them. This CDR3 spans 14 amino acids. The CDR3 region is CASSYSSPSEGYTF. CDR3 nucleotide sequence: TGTGCCAGCAGTTACTCGAGCCCTTCGGAGGGCTACACCTTC.

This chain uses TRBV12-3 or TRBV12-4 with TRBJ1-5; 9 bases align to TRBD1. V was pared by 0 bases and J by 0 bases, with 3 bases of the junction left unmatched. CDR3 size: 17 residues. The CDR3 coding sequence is TGTGCCAGCAGTTTAGCCGGGACAGGGTATAGCAATCAGCCCCAGCATTTT. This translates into CASSLAGTGYSNQPQHF.

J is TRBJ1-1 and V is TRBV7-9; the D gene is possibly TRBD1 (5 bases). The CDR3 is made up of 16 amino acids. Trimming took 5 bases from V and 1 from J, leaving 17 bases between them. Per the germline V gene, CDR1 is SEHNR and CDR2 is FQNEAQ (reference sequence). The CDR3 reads CASSPPGRDPNTEAFF. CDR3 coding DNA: TGTGCCAGCAGCCCACCGGGACGGGACCCGAACACTGAAGCTTTCTTT.

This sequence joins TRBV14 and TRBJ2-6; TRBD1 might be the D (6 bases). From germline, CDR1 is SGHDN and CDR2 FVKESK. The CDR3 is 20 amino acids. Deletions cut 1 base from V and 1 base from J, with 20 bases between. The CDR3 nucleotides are TGTGCCAGCAGCCAAGTCCGCTATTTGGGACATTTATCTGGGGCCAACGTCCTGACTTTC. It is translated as CASSQVRYLGHLSGANVLTF.

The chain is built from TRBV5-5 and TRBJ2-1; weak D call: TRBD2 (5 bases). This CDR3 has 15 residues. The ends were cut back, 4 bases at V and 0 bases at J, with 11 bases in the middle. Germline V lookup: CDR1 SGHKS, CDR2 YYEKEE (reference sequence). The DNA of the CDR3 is TGTGCCAGCAGCCCATCTCGGGGCTCCTACAATGAGCAGTTCTTC. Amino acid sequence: CASSPSRGSYNEQFF.

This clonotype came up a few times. The CDR3, as DNA: TGTGCCAGCGTAAGCGGGCAGCCCAATGAGCAGTTCTTC. Its protein product is CASVSGQPNEQFF. The V gene is TRBV12-3 or TRBV12-4, the J gene TRBJ2-1; D is possibly TRBD2 (6 bases). V lost 8 bases, J lost 6 bases, and 14 bases lay in between. CDR3 length: 13 amino acids.

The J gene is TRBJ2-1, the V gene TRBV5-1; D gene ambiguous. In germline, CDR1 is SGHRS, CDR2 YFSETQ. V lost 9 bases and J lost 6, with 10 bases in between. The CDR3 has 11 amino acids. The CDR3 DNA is TGCGCCACCCAACTGGGCAATGAGCAGTTCTTC. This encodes CATQLGNEQFF.

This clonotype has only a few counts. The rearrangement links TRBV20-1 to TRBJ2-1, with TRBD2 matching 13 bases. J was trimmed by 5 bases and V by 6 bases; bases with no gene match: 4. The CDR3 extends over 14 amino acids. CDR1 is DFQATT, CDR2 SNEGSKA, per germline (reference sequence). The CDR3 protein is CSARGLAGNNEQFF. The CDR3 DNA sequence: TGCAGTGCGAGGGGACTAGCGGGGAACAATGAGCAGTTCTTC.

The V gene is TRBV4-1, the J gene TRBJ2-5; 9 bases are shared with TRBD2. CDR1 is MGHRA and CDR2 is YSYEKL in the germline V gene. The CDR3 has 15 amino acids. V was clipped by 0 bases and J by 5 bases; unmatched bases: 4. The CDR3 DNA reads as TGCGCCAGCAGCCAAGAGTCTAGCGGGGCGGAGACCCAGTACTTC. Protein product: CASSQESSGAETQYF.

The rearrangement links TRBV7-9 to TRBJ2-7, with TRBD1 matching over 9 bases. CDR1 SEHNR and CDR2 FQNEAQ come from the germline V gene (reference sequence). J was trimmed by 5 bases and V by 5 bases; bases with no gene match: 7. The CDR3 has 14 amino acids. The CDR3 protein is CASSPQDRGNEQYF. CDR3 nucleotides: TGTGCCAGCAGCCCTCAGGACAGGGGAAACGAGCAGTACTTC.